Listed below are T cell receptor beta chains from one sample, sequenced in a study of T-cell memory formation after mild COVID-19. TCRdb used MiXCR to reprocess the 5' RACE reads, holding one entry per CDR3 protein. The data hold 30,000 to 35,000 distinct CDR3 sequences, with approximately 21% observed a single time. Input material: PBMCs or a T cell subset sorted from them (not recorded which). The receptors stem from an adult who had mild COVID-19 (a few samples of this study predate the infection). Cell type and time point are not known. The CDR3 runs from the conserved cysteine through the conserved F or W. D genes are given only for firm matches. Clone size is not always given. Where it is, it says once, few, many or a class for expanded clones.

v_gene,j_gene,abundance,d_gene,CDR3aa,CDR3nt
TRBV6-5,TRBJ1-2,many,NA,CASSLQRGTSNYGYTF,TGTGCCAGCAGTTTGCAGAGGGGGACTTCTAACTATGGCTACACCTTC
TRBV11-2,TRBJ2-3,once,NA,CASSLGVDTQYF,TGTGCCAGCAGCTTAGGGGTGGATACGCAGTATTTT
TRBV4-3,TRBJ2-1,many,TRBD2,CASSQDPSGSLNEQFF,TGCGCCAGCAGCCAAGATCCTAGCGGGAGTTTGAATGAGCAGTTCTTC
TRBV7-6,TRBJ1-2,NA,TRBD1,CASSPSGQNYGYTF,TGTGCCAGCAGCCCCTCGGGACAGAACTATGGCTACACCTTC
TRBV12-3/TRBV12-4,TRBJ1-1,many,NA,CASSLDAREAFF,TGTGCCAGCAGTTTAGACGCCAGAGAAGCTTTCTTT
TRBV20-1,TRBJ2-7,few,TRBD1,CSAITGTGVNEQYF,TGCAGTGCAATCACCGGGACAGGGGTTAACGAGCAGTACTTC
TRBV5-5,TRBJ1-5,many,NA,CASRRDIGRNQPQHF,TGTGCCAGCAGGCGGGACATCGGGCGCAATCAGCCCCAGCATTTT
TRBV9,TRBJ2-1,many,NA,CASSVGTGLIINTEQFF,TGTGCCAGCAGCGTAGGAACGGGGCTAATTATCAATACGGAGCAGTTCTTC
TRBV5-4,TRBJ2-3,many,NA,CASSLEVADTQYF,TGTGCCAGCAGCCTCGAAGTAGCAGATACGCAGTATTTT
TRBV7-2,TRBJ2-2,few,TRBD1,CASSLRQGTGELFF,TGTGCCAGCAGCTTAAGACAGGGCACCGGGGAGCTGTTTTTT
TRBV29-1,TRBJ1-1,NA,NA,CSVESGDYTEAFF,TGCAGCGTTGAGAGCGGAGACTACACTGAAGCTTTCTTT
TRBV4-3,TRBJ2-3,NA,TRBD2,CASSQDGVAGAPADTQYF,TGCGCCAGCAGCCAAGACGGAGTAGCGGGAGCCCCGGCAGATACGCAGTATTTT
TRBV7-2,TRBJ2-5,NA,NA,CASSQVSGETQYF,TGTGCCAGCAGTCAGGTGTCAGGGGAGACCCAGTACTTC
TRBV12-3/TRBV12-4,TRBJ2-7,many,TRBD2,CASSRGGSFHEQYF,TGTGCCAGCAGTCGGGGCGGGAGTTTCCACGAGCAGTACTTC
TRBV6-1,TRBJ2-1,many,TRBD2,CASSDSGGLYNEQFF,TGTGCCAGCAGTGATTCGGGAGGCCTCTACAATGAGCAGTTCTTC
TRBV20-1,TRBJ2-6,many,NA,CSARDLRGKGSGANVLTF,TGCAGTGCTAGAGATCTTCGGGGGAAAGGTTCTGGGGCCAACGTCCTGACTTTC
TRBV7-9,TRBJ1-6,NA,NA,CASSLRGSPLHF,TGTGCCAGCAGCCTCAGGGGTTCACCCCTCCACTTT
TRBV11-2,TRBJ1-1,NA,TRBD1,CASSLPGSGGVNTEAFF,TGTGCCAGCAGCTTACCCGGATCAGGGGGGGTGAACACTGAAGCTTTCTTT
TRBV20-1,TRBJ2-7,many,TRBD1,CSARDRSLQGVYEQYF,TGCAGTGCTAGAGATCGGTCCCTACAGGGGGTCTACGAGCAGTACTTC
TRBV6-5,TRBJ1-2,many,TRBD1,CASSYRQGPADGYTF,TGTGCCAGCAGTTACCGACAGGGGCCGGCGGATGGCTACACCTTC
TRBV6-2/TRBV6-3,TRBJ2-7,many,NA,CASSSRGYEQYF,TGTGCCAGCAGTTCCAGGGGCTACGAGCAGTACTTC
TRBV20-1,TRBJ1-2,once,NA,CSAPPRTYGYTF,TGCAGTGCCCCCCCACGGACCTATGGCTACACCTTC
TRBV20-1,TRBJ1-6,NA,NA,CSARDQTGYNSPLHF,TGCAGTGCTAGAGATCAAACAGGGTACAATTCACCCCTCCACTTT
TRBV5-6,TRBJ1-5,NA,NA,CASSLGHGQPQHF,TGTGCCAGCAGCTTGGGACACGGCCAGCCCCAGCATTTT